The 15 T cell receptor beta chains below were found in one sample sequenced in a study of control samples from healthy donors and cancer patients. Assay used: immunoSEQ multiplex PCR; TCRdb lists only in-frame clones, some missing. This repertoire shows some 140,000 clones, approximately 92% found once; its top ten account for about 11%. Sequenced material: blood. Receptors originate from a man aged 30 to 45 in good health.

The chain links TRBV28 to TRBJ1-1; D might be TRBD1 (5 bases). The CDR3 consists of 14 residues. The germline gives CDR1 MDHEN, CDR2 SYDVKM. V shed 11 bases and J shed 0 bases, with 16 bases lying between them. Written as DNA, the CDR3 is TGTGCCGGGAATTCAGGGAACATGAACACTGAAGCTTTCTTT. Encoded protein: CAGNSGNMNTEAFF.

This clone was observed a handful of times. The chain joins TRBV10-2 to TRBJ1-1; a weak D match, TRBD1 (6 bases). Germline V gene sequence: CDR1 WSHSY, CDR2 SAAADI. V dropped 6 bases and J dropped 2 bases, with 22 bases sitting between them. The CDR3 is made up of 17 amino acids. This CDR3 reads CASRSRGGRGANTEAFF. CDR3 DNA: TGCGCCAGCAGATCTAGAGGGGGGCGCGGGGCTAACACTGAAGCTTTCTTT.

The rearrangement uses TRBV6-6 and TRBJ1-2; a weak D match, TRBD1 (6 bases). V lost 0 bases and J lost 0, with 8 bases in between. This CDR3 is built from 15 residues. Germline V gives CDR1 MNHNY, CDR2 SVGAGI (reference sequence). CDR3 DNA sequence: TGTGCCAGCAGTTACTCGGGGGGCCCTAACTATGGCTACACCTTC. It yields the protein CASSYSGGPNYGYTF.

The J gene is TRBJ1-1, the V gene TRBV6-2 or TRBV6-3; D is undetermined. Germline V gives CDR1 MNHEY, CDR2 SVGEGT. The ends were cut back, 0 bases at V and 3 bases at J, with 8 bases in the middle. CDR3 length equals 14 residues. Here the CDR3 reads CASSYSPGYTEAFF. CDR3 nucleotide sequence: TGTGCCAGCAGTTACTCGCCGGGTTACACTGAAGCTTTCTTT.

The chain links TRBV28 to TRBJ1-5, with unresolved D. Germline V gene data show CDR1 as MDHEN and CDR2 as SYDVKM. This CDR3 is built from 12 residues. V was pared by 6 bases and J by 5 bases, with 8 bases between. The CDR3 DNA reads TGTGCCAGCAGCTCTCTGTATCAGCCCCAGCATTTT. It translates to CASSSLYQPQHF.

The chain's CDR3 is CASSSSGTVHNEKLFF. The CDR3 bases are TGTGCCAGCAGCTCGAGTGGGACAGTCCATAATGAAAAACTGTTTTTT. V usage is TRBV7-2 and J usage is TRBJ1-4; TRBD1 matches at 7 bases. J lost 4 bases, V lost 4 bases, and 9 bases had no gene match. CDR3 length: 16 amino acids. From germline, CDR1 is SGHTA and CDR2 FQGNSA.

V gene TRBV3-1 (or the pseudogene TRBV3-2) combines with J gene TRBJ2-3; tentative D call: TRBD2 (5 bases). Trimming stripped 1 base from V and 10 bases from J, with 12 bases between. Germline lookup yields CDR1 LGHDT and CDR2 YNNKEL (reference sequence). This CDR3 has 13 residues. DNA for the CDR3: TGTGCCAGCAGCCAAGGACTATATACGGCGCAGTATTTT. This gives the protein CASSQGLYTAQYF.

This clone was observed a few times. The chain employs TRBV6-2 or TRBV6-3 and TRBJ2-7; 10 bases are a match to TRBD2. There are 16 residues in the CDR3. Trimming cost V 5 bases and J 1 base; bases outside gene matches: 8. Germline CDR1 and CDR2: MNHEY and SVGEGT. The CDR3 region has the DNA TGTGCCAGCAGTCGCATAGCGGGAGGCGAGTCCTACGAGCAGTACTTC. This sequence encodes CASSRIAGGESYEQYF.

The V gene is TRBV5-6, the J gene TRBJ2-1; D might be TRBD1 or TRBD2, each matching 6 bases. CDR3 length: 13 amino acids. V was pared by 1 base and J by 8 bases, with 10 bases between. The germline V gene has CDR1 SGHDT and CDR2 YYEEEE. The CDR3 protein is CASSLKGGYEQFF. In nucleotides, the CDR3 is TGTGCCAGCAGCTTGAAGGGGGGTTATGAGCAGTTCTTC.

The chain is built from TRBV5-1 and TRBJ2-2; D is unclear. Trimming took off 2 bases at V and 3 bases at J, with 11 bases between the two ends. This CDR3 contains 15 residues. Germline V gene sequence: CDR1 SGHRS, CDR2 YFSETQ. The CDR3 region has the DNA TGCGCCAGCAGCTTAAGGGTGTCGGACACCGGGGAGCTGTTTTTT. This sequence encodes CASSLRVSDTGELFF.

The gene calls are TRBV2 and TRBJ1-1; D perhaps matches TRBD1 (6 bases). There are 14 residues in the CDR3. The V end lost 4 bases, the J end lost 6 bases, and 15 bases lay between the germline ends. From germline, CDR1 is SNHLY and CDR2 FYNNEI. This CDR3 is CASSARADRPEAFF. The CDR3, as DNA: TGTGCCAGCAGTGCCCGCGCGGACAGACCTGAAGCTTTCTTT.

DNA of the CDR3: TGTGCCAGTACCGCCAGGGGTGGAAACACCATATATTTT. This translates into CASTARGGNTIYF. This rearrangement joins TRBV19 to TRBJ1-3; D might be TRBD1 (6 bases). The CDR3 extends over 13 amino acids. Germline loops: CDR1 LNHDA, CDR2 SQIVND (reference sequence). Trimming shortened V by 7 bases and J by 3 bases, and 10 bases separated the two germline ends. The variable domain in full, with the rest retrieved from reference TRBV19 and TRBJ1-3, is DGGITQSPKYLFRKEGQNVTLSCEQNLNHDAMYWYRQDPGQGLRLIYYSQIVNDFQKGDIAEGYSVSREKKESFPLTVTSAQKNPTAFYLCASTARGGNTIYFGEGSWLTVV.

This clone was detected only once. The V gene is TRBV7-9, the J gene TRBJ2-7, with 7 bases aligning to TRBD2. J lost 2 bases, V lost 1 base, and 2 bases had no gene match. The CDR3 totals 14 residues. Germline V CDR1 and CDR2: SEHNR, FQNEAQ (reference sequence). DNA of the CDR3: TGTGCCAGCAGCTTAGGAGGACTAGCCTACGAGCAGTACTTC. This encodes CASSLGGLAYEQYF.

The rearrangement uses TRBV7-9 and TRBJ1-2; D call uncertain. CDR1 is SEHNR and CDR2 is FQNEAQ in the germline V gene (reference sequence). This CDR3 spans 14 amino acids. Trimming shortened V by 2 bases and J by 6 bases, and 13 bases separated the two germline ends. CDR3 protein: CASSLKAGPDGYTF. For the CDR3, the DNA is TGTGCCAGCAGCTTAAAGGCAGGCCCGGATGGCTACACCTTC. Supplemented by reference TRBV7-9 and TRBJ1-2, the full variable domain reads DTGVSQNPRHKITKRGQNVTFRCDPISEHNRLYWYRQTLGQGPEFLTYFQNEAQLEKSRLLSDRFSAERPKGSFSTLEIQRTEQGDSAMYLCASSLKAGPDGYTFGSGTRLTVV.

This clone was detected once. The V call is TRBV15, the J call TRBJ1-5, with 11 positions matching TRBD1. This CDR3 region has 18 residues. Germline V gene sequence: CDR1 LNHNV, CDR2 YYDKDF (reference sequence). Trimming took 3 bases from V and 0 from J; bases not matched to a gene: 7. CDR3 bases: TGTGCCACCAGCAGCCACGGGACAGGGGGTTATAGCAATCAGCCCCAGCATTTT. This encodes CATSSHGTGGYSNQPQHF.